These 29 T cell receptor beta chains originate from one sample sequenced in a study of cytomegalovirus exposure and HLA in healthy donors. PCR involved 60 Vbeta and 13 Jbeta primers. Sequencing used immunoSEQ multiplex PCR; TCRdb keeps in-frame clones, though not all of them. The table records 120,000 or so clones, about 79% of them present only once. Sequences were obtained from PBMCs. The source of these receptors is a woman between 50 and 59 years old in good health and CMV-seronegative.

With regard to this clone: The sample carries other DNA sequences with the same CDR3. The genes are TRBV5-1 and TRBJ2-2; no clear D gene. The CDR3 is 14 residues long. Between the trimmed V and J ends, which lost 0 bases and 2 bases, there was a span of 5 bases. Germline CDR1 and CDR2: SGHRS and YFSETQ. CDR3 coding DNA: TGCGCCAGCAGCTTGGGCACTAACACCGGGGAGCTGTTTTTT. This gives the protein CASSLGTNTGELFF.

This clone was picked up one time. The CDR3 loop is CASSHGRGAPEAFF. The DNA of the CDR3 is TGCGCCAGCAGCCACGGCCGGGGGGCCCCTGAAGCTTTCTTT. This chain uses TRBV4-3 with TRBJ1-1, with D possibly TRBD1 on 6 matching bases. Per germline, CDR1 LGHNA and CDR2 YSLEER. V lost 3 bases to trimming and J lost 6 bases, with 14 bases between them. The CDR3 is 14 amino acids.

This chain links TRBV28 with TRBJ1-1, with D perhaps matching TRBD1 (6 bases). Deletions cut 3 bases from V and 3 bases from J, with 14 bases between. Germline-derived CDR1 and CDR2 are MDHEN and SYDVKM. The CDR3 has 15 amino acids. This CDR3 reads CASSFVGGGDTEAFF. For the CDR3, the DNA is TGTGCCAGCAGTTTCGTGGGAGGGGGGGACACTGAAGCTTTCTTT. Full variable domain (rest looked up from reference TRBV28 and TRBJ1-1): DVKVTQSSRYLVKRTGEKVFLECVQDMDHENMFWYRQDPGLGLRLIYFSYDVKMKEKGDIPEGYSVSREKKERFSLILESASTNQTSMYLCASSFVGGGDTEAFFGQGTRLTVV.

A few counts support this clone. This sequence joins TRBV27 and TRBJ1-3; D is uncertain. Trimming left V 6 bases short and J 0 bases short, with 9 bases between. This CDR3 is 14 amino acids long. Per germline, CDR1 MNHEY and CDR2 SMNVEV (reference sequence). The DNA for the CDR3 is TGTGCCAGCAGGCCCACGGGCTCTGGAAACACCATATATTTT. Its translation is CASRPTGSGNTIYF.

The genes are TRBV18 and TRBJ1-2; tentatively, D is TRBD1 (6 bases). Per germline, CDR1 KGHSH and CDR2 LQKENI. CDR3 length: 14 amino acids. V dropped 4 bases and J dropped 6 bases, with 15 bases sitting between them. The CDR3 DNA reads TGTGCCAGCTCACAGTCAGGGGAGTACGATGGCTACACCTTC. Residues: CASSQSGEYDGYTF. The whole variable domain, remainder taken from reference TRBV18 and TRBJ1-2, is NAGVMQNPRHLVRRRGQEARLRCSPMKGHSHVYWYRQLPEEGLKFMVYLQKENIIDESGMPKERFSAEFPKEGPSILRIQQVVRGDSAAYFCASSQSGEYDGYTFGSGTRLTVV.

The V gene is TRBV28, the J gene TRBJ1-2, with TRBD1 matching 7 bases. CDR3 length: 17 residues. From germline, CDR1 is MDHEN and CDR2 SYDVKM. Trimming removed 5 bases from V and 4 bases from J; junction bases left unmatched: 16. CDR3 DNA: TGTGCCAGCAGTGCCTCCACAGGGGTGGGTAGGGGCTATGGCTACACCTTC. This codes for CASSASTGVGRGYGYTF.

The chain couples TRBV6-6 to TRBJ1-3; TRBD1 matches 9 bases. CDR3 length: 14 residues. Germline CDR1 is MNHNY and CDR2 is SVGAGI (reference sequence). The ends lost 6 bases at V and 3 bases at J; junction bases unmatched: 3. The DNA of the CDR3 is TGTGCCAGCAGCGGACAGGGGTATGGAAACACCATATATTTT. It translates to CASSGQGYGNTIYF.

By its share, this clone is medium-sized. V gene TRBV7-2 combines with J gene TRBJ1-4, with D unresolved. Germline V gene data show CDR1 as SGHTA and CDR2 as FQGNSA. This CDR3 is 14 amino acids long. Trimming pared 2 bases from V and 4 bases from J, leaving 8 bases between. Here the CDR3 reads CASSLNGINEKLFF. The CDR3 nucleotides are TGTGCCAGCAGCTTAAACGGTATTAATGAAAAACTGTTTTTT.

With regard to this clone: One junction end does not reproduce the germline sequence, and a read error may be involved. The chain combines TRBV7-9 with TRBJ1-1, with D perhaps matching TRBD1 (6 bases). CDR1 and CDR2 (germline): SEHNR, FQNEAQ (reference sequence). This CDR3 spans 12 amino acids. Written as DNA, the CDR3 is TGTTCCAGCAGCCTCAGGGGAACTGAAGCTTTCTTT. Translating it yields CSSSLRGTEAFF.

This sequence joins TRBV6-1 and TRBJ2-7; 7 bases match TRBD2. CDR1 and CDR2 from the germline V gene are MNHNS and SASEGT. The CDR3 has 16 amino acids. The J segment lost 2 bases and the V segment lost 3 bases, leaving 10 bases of the junction unmatched. The CDR3 reads CASSDRSGPPPYEQYF. The CDR3 coding sequence is TGTGCCAGCAGTGATCGTAGCGGGCCGCCCCCCTACGAGCAGTACTTC.

CDR3 coding DNA: TGCAGTGCTAACAGCGGTCCCCCCCAGTTCTTC. Translated, it gives CSANSGPPQFF. The genes are TRBV20-1 and TRBJ2-1, with D possibly matching TRBD2 (5 bases). Trimming pared 4 bases from V and 13 bases from J, leaving 14 bases between. The CDR3 has 11 residues. From germline, CDR1 is DFQATT and CDR2 SNEGSKA (reference sequence).

This clone was observed a few times. Other DNA sequences in the sample encode the same CDR3. The chain carries TRBV7-7 and TRBJ1-1, with D possibly TRBD1 on 5 matching bases. CDR1 SSHAT and CDR2 FNYEAQ come from the germline V gene (reference sequence). CDR3 length equals 14 residues. Trimming took 2 bases from V and 0 from J, leaving 7 bases between them. The CDR3 reads CASSLQGVNTEAFF. The DNA of the CDR3 is TGTGCCAGCAGCTTACAGGGTGTGAACACTGAAGCTTTCTTT.

The chain recombines TRBV30 with TRBJ2-2; the D is unclear. In germline, CDR1 is GTSNPN, CDR2 SVGIG (reference sequence). The V end lost 3 bases, the J end lost 3 bases, and 11 bases lay between the germline ends. This CDR3 is built from 14 residues. As DNA, the CDR3 is TGTGCCTGGAGGGCGGCGCGGTACACCGGGGAGCTGTTTTTT. It translates to CAWRAARYTGELFF. Looking up the rest from reference TRBV30 and TRBJ2-2 gives the full variable domain: SQTIHQWPATLVQPVGSPLSLECTVEGTSNPNLYWYRQAAGRGLQLLFYSVGIGQISSEVPQNLSASRPQDRQFILSSKKLLLSDSGFYLCAWRAARYTGELFFGEGSRLTVL.

CDR3 region: CASSFVRSNTEAFF. The CDR3 DNA reads TGTGCCAGCAGCTTCGTGCGTTCGAACACTGAAGCTTTCTTT. The chain recombines TRBV7-2 with TRBJ1-1; D call uncertain. Trimming stripped 3 bases from V and 1 base from J, with 9 bases between. Germline V gene sequence: CDR1 SGHTA, CDR2 FQGNSA. This CDR3 is built from 14 residues.

The chain uses TRBV7-2 and TRBJ2-1; 8 bases are shared with TRBD2. CDR1 and CDR2 (germline): SGHTA, FQGNSA. Germline trimming cut 6 bases from V and 10 bases from J; bases unmatched to any gene: 8. The CDR3 is 13 amino acids. The chain's CDR3 is CASSLGAGGEQFF. The CDR3 nucleotides are TGTGCCAGCAGTCTAGGGGCGGGAGGCGAGCAGTTCTTC.

This sequence joins TRBV19 and TRBJ2-7; no reliable D call. V lost 5 bases and J lost 2, with 13 bases in between. Germline lookup yields CDR1 LNHDA and CDR2 SQIVND (reference sequence). The CDR3 runs to 14 residues. The CDR3 DNA sequence: TGTGCCAGTAGTCCCCTTTACGACACCTACGAGCAGTACTTC. Protein product: CASSPLYDTYEQYF.

In nucleotides, the CDR3 is TGTGCCAGCAGTGGGGACAGTATCCAGCAGTACTTC. It encodes CASSGDSIQQYF. The chain links TRBV25-1 to TRBJ2-7, with 7 bases aligning to TRBD1. CDR3 length equals 12 residues. CDR1 is MGHDK, CDR2 SYGVNS, per germline. V shed 4 bases and J 8 bases; nucleotides not matched to a gene: 5.

The chain couples TRBV7-2 to TRBJ2-1, with 10 bases lining up with TRBD2. Germline V gives CDR1 SGHTA, CDR2 FQGNSA. The CDR3 has 15 residues. Trimming at V came to 2 bases and at J to 9 bases, leaving 7 bases not matched to a gene. The CDR3, as DNA: TGTGCCAGCAGCTTATCGGCCGCTAGCGGGAGTGAGCAGTTCTTC. It yields the protein CASSLSAASGSEQFF.

This clone was observed once. The V gene is TRBV29-1, the J gene TRBJ1-1; 10 bases are shared with TRBD1. The CDR3 is made up of 12 amino acids. Germline V gene sequence: CDR1 SQVTM, CDR2 ANQGSEA. Trimming took 4 bases from V and 5 from J; bases not matched to a gene: 1. DNA for the CDR3: TGCAGCGTTGGGACAGGGGGAACTGAAGCTTTCTTT. This codes for CSVGTGGTEAFF. Combining the CDR3 with reference TRBV29-1 and TRBJ1-1 gives the whole variable domain SAVISQKPSRDICQRGTSLTIQCQVDSQVTMMFWYRQQPGQSLTLIATANQGSEATYESGFVIDKFPISRPNLTFSTLTVSNMSPEDSSIYLCSVGTGGTEAFFGQGTRLTVV.

V and J are TRBV6-5 and TRBJ2-7; D is undetermined. Germline V gene data show CDR1 as MNHEY and CDR2 as SVGAGI. CDR3 length equals 14 residues. Trimming left V 5 bases short and J 0 bases short, with 11 bases between. DNA for the CDR3: TGTGCCAGCAGTCCTACTCGAAGCTCCTACGAGCAGTACTTC. This gives the protein CASSPTRSSYEQYF.

In its sample, this clone was seen a few times. The rearrangement joins TRBV6-1 to TRBJ1-2, with TRBD1 identical over 7 bases. The CDR3 contains 16 residues. Trimming cost V 4 bases and J 3 bases; bases outside gene matches: 11. CDR1 is MNHNS, CDR2 SASEGT, per germline. The CDR3 DNA reads TGTGCCAGCAGTGGCGCGGGACAGACCTTACACTATGGCTACACCTTC. Encoded protein: CASSGAGQTLHYGYTF.

In this sample, this clone turned up a few times. J is TRBJ2-1 and V is TRBV7-8, with a possible D match to TRBD2 (6 bases). Between the trimmed V and J ends, which lost 4 bases and 12 bases, there was a span of 13 bases. The CDR3 totals 12 residues. Germline CDR1 is SGHVS and CDR2 is FQNEAQ. The CDR3 region has the DNA TGTGCCAGCAGCTCCCTAGCCGGGGGGCAGTTCTTC. This sequence encodes CASSSLAGGQFF.

The V call is TRBV10-3, the J call TRBJ1-1; 8 nucleotides agree with TRBD1. The germline V gene has CDR1 ENHRY and CDR2 SYGVKD. CDR3 length: 15 residues. V shed 8 bases, J shed 6 bases, and the junction held 14 bases outside the gene matches. Written as DNA, the CDR3 is TGTGCCATCTCCTATTCTTCCCAGGGGGCTGCTGAAGCTTTCTTT. It codes for CAISYSSQGAAEAFF.

The chain uses TRBV11-3 and TRBJ2-5; the D gene is possibly TRBD1 (6 bases). V shed 2 bases and J shed 4 bases, with 11 bases lying between them. Per the germline V gene, CDR1 is SGHNT and CDR2 is YENEEA. The CDR3 sequence is 14 residues long. The CDR3 protein is CASSLSAGAETQYF. CDR3 DNA sequence: TGTGCCAGCAGCTTATCGGCAGGGGCAGAGACCCAGTACTTC.

CDR3 bases: TGTGCCAGCAGCCATGCGAACACCGGGGAGCTGTTTTTT. This translates into CASSHANTGELFF. The chain uses TRBV7-3 and TRBJ2-2; D is unclear. Germline V gene data show CDR1 as SGHTA and CDR2 as FQGTGA. Trimming removed 5 bases at V and 0 bases at J, with 4 bases between. This CDR3 region has 13 residues. The full variable domain, rest sourced from reference TRBV7-3 and TRBJ2-2, is GAGVSQTPSNKVTEKGKYVELRCDPISGHTALYWYRQSLGQGPEFLIYFQGTGAADDSGLPNDRFFAVRPEGSVSTLKIQRTERGDSAVYLCASSHANTGELFFGEGSRLTVL.

This clone was seen more than once but under ten times. The chain uses TRBV5-1 and TRBJ1-6; D is possibly TRBD1 (5 bases). Trimming removed 4 bases at V and 10 bases at J, with 18 bases between. Germline V gene sequence: CDR1 SGHRS, CDR2 YFSETQ. This CDR3 spans 15 amino acids. The CDR3 spells CASSVGQGLRSPLHF. Here the CDR3 DNA reads TGCGCCAGCAGCGTAGGGCAGGGACTGAGATCACCCCTCCACTTT. Together with reference TRBV5-1 and TRBJ1-6, the CDR3 gives the full variable domain: KAGVTQTPRYLIKTRGQQVTLSCSPISGHRSVSWYQQTPGQGLQFLFEYFSETQRNKGNFPGRFSGRQFSNSRSEMNVSTLELGDSALYLCASSVGQGLRSPLHFGNGTRLTVT.

The chain uses TRBV18 and TRBJ2-3, with a tentative D call TRBD2 (5 bases). Between the trimmed V and J ends, which lost 3 bases and 6 bases, there was a span of 13 bases. Germline-derived CDR1 and CDR2 are KGHSH and LQKENI. This CDR3 region has 14 residues. CDR3 DNA: TGTGCCAGCTCACCGCCCGGGGTGGAGGATACGCAGTATTTT. Its protein product is CASSPPGVEDTQYF.

This clone was seen more than once but under ten times. The rearrangement joins TRBV19 to TRBJ2-7, with TRBD2 as a possible D gene (7 bases). Germline lookup yields CDR1 LNHDA and CDR2 SQIVND (reference sequence). This CDR3 has 15 amino acids. V lost 4 bases and J 1 base, leaving 14 bases between the germline ends. CDR3 coding DNA: TGTGCCAGTAGTAATTTGAGGGGGGGATCCTACGAGCAGTACTTC. It yields the protein CASSNLRGGSYEQYF.

This clone was found a few times. The rearrangement uses TRBV4-2 and TRBJ1-2; D gene uncertain. V shed 0 bases and J shed 8 bases, with 16 bases lying between them. This CDR3 contains 15 residues. Germline CDR1 reads LGHNA; CDR2 reads YNFKEQ. The CDR3 DNA reads as TGTGCCAGCAGCCAAGAGCTGCTCGGGGAGATCGGCTACACCTTC. This sequence encodes CASSQELLGEIGYTF.